The 5 T cell receptor beta chains given below trace back to one sample, sequenced in a study of cytomegalovirus exposure and HLA in healthy donors. PCR involved 60 Vbeta and 13 Jbeta primers. The table came from immunoSEQ multiplex PCR; TCRdb's copy has only in-frame clones and leaves some out. The table includes about 100,000 clones, more than 70% detected once. Sequenced: PBMCs. The source is a man aged 30-40 years in good health and CMV-seronegative.

J is TRBJ1-5 and V is TRBV27; D may be TRBD1 (5 bases). Trimming took 2 bases from V and 10 from J, leaving 12 bases between them. CDR3 size: 13 residues. From germline, CDR1 is MNHEY and CDR2 SMNVEV (reference sequence). The CDR3 DNA reads TGTGCCAGCAGTTTAGGGTTGGGGCGACCCCAGCATTTT. Its translation: CASSLGLGRPQHF.

The CDR3 sequence is CASSLVAYGTGAPLHF. DNA for the CDR3: TGTGCCAGCAGCTTAGTGGCCTACGGGACAGGGGCACCCCTCCACTTT. The chain combines TRBV7-6 with TRBJ1-6; 10 nucleotides line up with TRBD1. V shed 1 base, J shed 11 bases, and the junction held 8 bases outside the gene matches. Germline CDR1 SGHVS, CDR2 FNYEAQ. The CDR3 has 16 residues.

A few counts support this clone. This sequence joins TRBV5-6 and TRBJ2-7, with TRBD2 as a possible D gene (5 bases). Germline-derived CDR1 and CDR2 are SGHDT and YYEEEE. CDR3 length equals 14 residues. V was trimmed by 0 bases and J by 2 bases, leaving 9 bases between them. CDR3 protein: CASSLGSGPYEQYF. The CDR3 DNA follows: TGTGCCAGCAGCTTGGGGAGCGGTCCCTACGAGCAGTACTTC.

The chain joins TRBV30 to TRBJ2-2; D unresolved. Trimming stripped 4 bases from V and 0 bases from J, with 15 bases between. Germline loops: CDR1 GTSNPN, CDR2 SVGIG (reference sequence). The CDR3 length is 16 residues. CDR3 residues: CAWTNSGQPNTGELFF. For the CDR3, the DNA is TGTGCCTGGACGAATTCTGGCCAACCGAACACCGGGGAGCTGTTTTTT.

This chain uses TRBV7-2 with TRBJ2-7; the match to TRBD1 covers 8 bases. This CDR3 has 14 residues. The V gene end was trimmed by 5 bases and the J gene end by 2 bases; junction bases not matched to a gene: 5. In germline, CDR1 is SGHTA, CDR2 FQGNSA. CDR3 residues: CASSRDRLAYEQYF. CDR3 coding DNA: TGTGCCAGCAGCCGGGACAGGCTGGCCTACGAGCAGTACTTC.